This is a list of T cell receptor beta chains from one sample in a study of identical twins. TCRdb re-analysed the 5' RACE reads in MiXCR, keeping a single row per CDR3 protein. This sample carries a few hundred thousand distinct CDR3 sequences, more than 9% of them seen once, and the ten largest clones take about 7%. This same sample was also taken into another study, of yellow fever vaccine responses in identical twins.

Sequenced: CD8+ T cells sorted from blood. The source of these receptors is a woman aged 18-29 years in good health. CDR3s include the opening cysteine and the closing phenylalanine or tryptophan. Fields, in order: J gene, V gene, D gene, clone size, CDR3 protein, CDR3 DNA. The D gene is left open where the match is weak. Rows give clone size only sometimes, using once, few, many, or a class for an expanded clone.

TRBJ2-1,TRBV5-1,-,many,CASSLAPSTNEQFF,TGCGCCAGCAGCTTGGCCCCTAGCACCAATGAGCAGTTCTTC
TRBJ2-2,TRBV12-3/TRBV12-4,TRBD2,many,CASRLPGLAVTGELFF,TGTGCCAGCAGGCTACCGGGACTAGCGGTCACCGGGGAGCTGTTTTTT
TRBJ2-6,TRBV28,-,few,CASSFRAGGANVLTF,TGTGCCAGCAGTTTCCGGGCGGGGGGGGCCAACGTCCTGACTTTC
TRBJ2-7,TRBV12-3/TRBV12-4,-,few,CASSPLSGTGEQYF,TGTGCCAGCAGTCCACTGTCAGGGACGGGGGAGCAGTACTTC
TRBJ2-1,TRBV2,TRBD2,-,CASRLAGAPNEQFF,TGTGCCAGCAGATTAGCGGGAGCCCCCAATGAGCAGTTCTTC
TRBJ2-1,TRBV4-2,-,many,CASSQDPDNEQFF,TGTGCCAGCAGCCAAGATCCAGACAATGAGCAGTTCTTC
TRBJ2-2,TRBV24-1,TRBD1,-,CATSDHDRGQTGELFF,TGTGCCACCAGTGATCACGACAGGGGGCAGACCGGGGAGCTGTTTTTT
TRBJ2-1,TRBV5-8,TRBD2,-,CASSFPGGPGEQFF,TGTGCCAGCAGCTTTCCGGGAGGGCCGGGTGAGCAGTTCTTC
TRBJ1-5,TRBV5-1,TRBD1,-,CASTSPPGQGYPYSNQPQHF,TGCGCCAGCACCTCTCCTCCGGGACAGGGCTACCCTTATAGCAATCAGCCCCAGCATTTT
TRBJ2-1,TRBV20-1,-,few,CSANEGGGGLNYNEQFF,TGCAGTGCCAACGAGGGGGGGGGCGGTCTAAATTACAATGAGCAGTTCTTC
TRBJ1-1,TRBV7-9,-,many,CASSYYVGLNTEAFF,TGTGCCAGCAGCTACTATGTGGGTCTCAACACTGAAGCTTTCTTT
TRBJ2-3,TRBV4-1,-,few,CASSPYSSEGVSDTQYF,TGCGCCAGCAGCCCCTACTCTTCGGAGGGAGTTTCAGATACGCAGTATTTT
TRBJ2-1,TRBV10-3,-,-,CAISDVRLEYNEQFF,TGTGCCATCAGTGACGTACGACTAGAATACAATGAGCAGTTCTTC
TRBJ2-7,TRBV10-2,-,many,CASSEGYEQYF,TGTGCCAGCAGTGAAGGGTACGAGCAGTACTTC
TRBJ1-1,TRBV7-2,-,-,CASSLKNPGGNTEAFF,TGTGCCAGCAGCTTAAAGAATCCGGGGGGAAACACTGAAGCTTTCTTT
TRBJ2-5,TRBV6-1,TRBD2,-,CASSELAGGPLQETQYF,TGTGCCAGCAGTGAACTAGCGGGGGGACCCCTTCAAGAGACCCAGTACTTC
TRBJ2-3,TRBV4-1,-,few,CASSQDRLGEEPVTQYF,TGCGCCAGCAGCCAAGATCGTCTGGGTGAGGAGCCGGTTACGCAGTATTTT